The next 28 T cell receptor beta chains were all read from a single sample in a study of patients and donors after allogeneic stem cell transplantation. TCRdb itself ran the RT-PCR reads through MiXCR, one entry per CDR3 protein. Of hundreds of thousands of distinct CDR3 sequences listed, roughly 17% are singletons. The sample taken for sequencing was blood, either unsorted or a sorted T cell fraction (not recorded which). These receptors were collected from a human donor who was either an allogeneic HSCT recipient or a stem cell or donor lymphocyte infusion donor (not recorded which). It is not recorded whose cells these are; they may come from a transplant donor.

V gene TRBV5-1 combines with J gene TRBJ2-7, with TRBD2 matching 7 bases. The germline CDR1 and CDR2 sequences are SGHRS and YFSETQ. The CDR3 totals 16 residues. V gave up 7 bases and J gave up 4 bases; unmatched junction bases: 17. The CDR3 coding sequence is TGCGCCAGCGGTCCCACTGCCAATAGCGGGCTGTACGAGCAGTACTTC. Translation gives CASGPTANSGLYEQYF. Full variable domain (rest looked up from reference TRBV5-1 and TRBJ2-7): KAGVTQTPRYLIKTRGQQVTLSCSPISGHRSVSWYQQTPGQGLQFLFEYFSETQRNKGNFPGRFSGRQFSNSRSEMNVSTLELGDSALYLCASGPTANSGLYEQYFGPGTRLTVT.

This chain links TRBV7-8 with TRBJ1-6; 7 bases are shared with TRBD1. Germline assignment: CDR1 SGHVS and CDR2 FQNEAQ. The CDR3 has 14 amino acids. V was clipped by 5 bases and J by 10 bases; unmatched bases: 8. The CDR3 protein is CASSIRQGDSPLHF. DNA of the CDR3: TGTGCCAGCAGCATCAGACAGGGCGACTCACCCCTCCACTTT.

This clonotype was recorded at least ten times. The chain uses TRBV4-3 and TRBJ1-2; perhaps TRBD1 as D (5 bases). The CDR3 spans 12 residues. Germline V CDR1 and CDR2: LGHNA, YSLEER. Between the trimmed V and J ends, which lost 5 bases and 13 bases, there was a span of 17 bases. CDR3 nucleotides: TGCGCCAGCAGCTCCAAACCGGGACTTCCCACCTTC. Protein sequence: CASSSKPGLPTF.

This clonotype appeared many times. V is TRBV12-3 or TRBV12-4 and J is TRBJ2-1; 10 nucleotides line up with TRBD2. The CDR3 contains 15 residues. The ends lost 8 bases at V and 4 bases at J; junction bases unmatched: 8. CDR3 in DNA: TGTGCCAGCGTACAGCGGGGGGGATTTTACAATGAGCAGTTCTTC. Amino acids: CASVQRGGFYNEQFF.

V gene TRBV29-1 combines with J gene TRBJ2-1; TRBD2 agrees at 12 bases. Germline trimming cut 4 bases from V and 3 bases from J; bases unmatched to any gene: 1. Germline assignment: CDR1 SQVTM and CDR2 ANQGSEA. This CDR3 is built from 14 residues. CDR3 nucleotides: TGCAGCGTTGGGACTAGCGGGGTCTACAATGAGCAGTTCTTC. Amino acid sequence: CSVGTSGVYNEQFF.

This clonotype was counted at least ten times. The V and J genes are TRBV11-2 and TRBJ2-1; the D is unclear. The CDR3 consists of 14 residues. Germline V gene sequence: CDR1 SGHAT, CDR2 FQNNGV. Trimming took 4 bases from V and 1 from J, leaving 8 bases between them. The CDR3 sequence is CASSSDRSYNEQFF. CDR3 DNA sequence: TGTGCCAGCAGCTCCGACCGGTCCTACAATGAGCAGTTCTTC.

This clonotype has at least ten counts. The rearrangement links TRBV7-2 to TRBJ2-3, with D maybe TRBD1 (8 bases). This CDR3 is 14 amino acids long. From germline, CDR1 is SGHTA and CDR2 FQGNSA. Trimming stripped 5 bases from V and 3 bases from J, with 12 bases between. CDR3 nucleotide sequence: TGTGCCAGCAGCGACAGGGGAGGGACAGATACGCAGTATTTT. As protein: CASSDRGGTDTQYF.

There are a few counts of this clonotype. This chain connects TRBV4-3 to TRBJ1-4; D is possibly TRBD1 (6 bases). Trimming took 1 base from V and 8 from J, leaving 14 bases between them. The CDR3 has 15 residues. Germline assignment: CDR1 LGHNA and CDR2 YSLEER. This chain's CDR3 is CASSQVRQGREKLFF. In nucleotides, the CDR3 is TGCGCCAGCAGCCAAGTAAGGCAGGGGAGGGAAAAACTGTTTTTT.

The rearrangement links TRBV7-9 to TRBJ1-1; D remains unclear. CDR1 and CDR2 from the germline V gene are SEHNR and FQNEAQ (reference sequence). Trimming took off 5 bases at V and 1 base at J, with 8 bases between the two ends. This CDR3 has 13 amino acids. Written as DNA, the CDR3 is TGTGCCAGCAGCACAACTCCGAACACTGAAGCTTTCTTT. It yields the protein CASSTTPNTEAFF.

This clonotype was seen more than once but under ten times. This chain connects TRBV4-2 to TRBJ2-7; maybe TRBD1 (5 bases). This CDR3 is built from 14 residues. Trimming cost V 4 bases and J 3 bases, with 13 bases left between them. Per germline, CDR1 LGHNA and CDR2 YNFKEQ. CDR3 residues: CASSPEGRVYEQYF. The CDR3 nucleotides read TGTGCCAGCAGCCCCGAAGGCAGGGTCTACGAGCAGTACTTC.

A few counts support this clonotype. V is TRBV24-1 and J is TRBJ2-1; D is perhaps TRBD2 (7 bases). Looked up from germline, CDR1 is KGHDR and CDR2 is SFDVKD. This CDR3 is built from 16 residues. V was cut by 4 bases and J by 3 bases, with 15 bases left in between. The CDR3 region has the DNA TGTGCCACCAGTGACCCCATAGGGGGGGGCTACAATGAGCAGTTCTTC. Protein: CATSDPIGGGYNEQFF.

There are a few counts of this clonotype. The V call is TRBV6-1, the J call TRBJ2-4, with no clear D. The germline CDR1 and CDR2 sequences are MNHNS and SASEGT. The CDR3 consists of 18 residues. The V end was cut by 6 bases, the J end by 0 bases, with 21 bases between. The CDR3: CASSPIGRQALAKNIQYF. Here the CDR3 DNA reads TGTGCCAGCAGCCCGATCGGTCGTCAGGCGCTAGCCAAAAACATTCAGTACTTC.

This clonotype appeared a few times. The genes are TRBV4-3 and TRBJ2-7; D gene unclear. The CDR3 runs to 16 residues. Germline V gives CDR1 LGHNA, CDR2 YSLEER. Trimming took 6 bases from V and 0 from J, leaving 18 bases between them. The CDR3 is CASSSHFGLNSYEQYF. For the CDR3, the DNA is TGCGCCAGCAGTTCGCATTTCGGGTTAAACTCCTACGAGCAGTACTTC.

V gene TRBV5-1 combines with J gene TRBJ2-1; weak D call: TRBD2 (5 bases). CDR3 length equals 14 residues. Deletions cut 4 bases from V and 4 bases from J, with 12 bases between. Looked up from germline, CDR1 is SGHRS and CDR2 is YFSETQ. The CDR3 DNA sequence: TGCGCCAGCAGCCGACCGGGGAGATACAATGAGCAGTTCTTC. It codes for CASSRPGRYNEQFF.

This clonotype was observed a few times. This chain uses TRBV5-1 with TRBJ1-2; 9 bases map to TRBD1. The trim removed 7 bases at V and 4 bases at J, leaving 5 bases unmatched. CDR3 length: 13 amino acids. Germline-derived CDR1 and CDR2 are SGHRS and YFSETQ. This CDR3 reads CASRTGATYGYTF. The CDR3 nucleotides read TGCGCCAGCCGGACAGGGGCGACCTATGGCTACACCTTC.

This clonotype was detected a few times. V usage is TRBV27 and J usage is TRBJ1-1, with no clear D. Trimming stripped 8 bases from V and 9 bases from J, with 16 bases between. The CDR3 is made up of 12 amino acids. Germline CDR1 MNHEY, CDR2 SMNVEV (reference sequence). Here the CDR3 reads CASQKRGRKAFF. The CDR3 nucleotides are TGTGCCAGCCAAAAACGGGGTCGGAAAGCTTTCTTT.

This clonotype was observed a handful of times. The chain combines TRBV29-1 with TRBJ1-2; 11 positions agree with TRBD1. The CDR3 length is 11 residues. V trimming: 6 bases; J trimming: 12 bases; junction bases outside the gene matches: 6. Germline V gives CDR1 SQVTM, CDR2 ANQGSEA. The CDR3 DNA follows: TGCAGCGTGGGGACAGGGGGGATACACACCTTC. It specifies CSVGTGGIHTF.

The J gene is TRBJ1-2, the V gene TRBV29-1; D perhaps matches TRBD1 (5 bases). V lost 1 base and J lost 2, with 8 bases in between. The CDR3 runs 13 residues. Germline values: CDR1 SQVTM, CDR2 ANQGSEA. This CDR3 is CSVEGDRNYGYTF. As DNA, the CDR3 is TGCAGCGTTGAAGGGGACCGCAACTATGGCTACACCTTC.

The rearrangement links TRBV7-2 to TRBJ1-3; D ambiguous. CDR1 is SGHTA, CDR2 FQGNSA, per germline. V was shortened by 5 bases and J by 3 bases, with 14 bases between the two germline ends. The CDR3 runs to 15 residues. The CDR3 loop is CASSTETGSGNTIYF. The CDR3 DNA is TGTGCCAGCAGCACCGAGACCGGTAGTGGAAACACCATATATTTT. Supplemented by reference TRBV7-2 and TRBJ1-3, the full variable domain reads GAGVSQSPSNKVTEKGKDVELRCDPISGHTALYWYRQSLGQGLEFLIYFQGNSAPDKSGLPSDRFSAERTGGSVSTLTIQRTQQEDSAVYLCASSTETGSGNTIYFGEGSWLTVV.

The chain has TRBV15 and TRBJ2-6; 7 nucleotides align to TRBD1. Trimming at V came to 4 bases and at J to 1 base, leaving 7 bases not matched to a gene. The CDR3 has 17 residues. Germline values: CDR1 LNHNV, CDR2 YYDKDF (reference sequence). The CDR3 bases are TGTGCCACCAGCATCGGGACAGCCTTGTCTGGGGCCAACGTCCTGACTTTC. Amino acids: CATSIGTALSGANVLTF.

This clonotype was recorded a few times. One end of the junction is discordant with germline, which a read error may explain. The chain links TRBV13 to TRBJ2-5; possible D gene TRBD1, 6 bases. CDR1 and CDR2 (germline): PRHDT, FYEKMQ (reference sequence). The CDR3 sequence is 15 residues long. CDR3 sequence reads: CASSPSGTTQDTQYF. CDR3 sequence (DNA): TGTGCCAGCAGCCCATCCGGGACAACCCAAGATACCCAGTACTTC. Full variable domain (remainder filled in from reference TRBV13 and TRBJ2-5): AAGVIQSPRHLIKEKRETATLKCYPIPRHDTVYWYQQGPGQDPQFLISFYEKMQSDKGSIPDRFSAQQFSDYHSELNMSSLELGDSALYFCASSPSGTTQDTQYFGPGTRLLVL.

This clonotype was counted ten times or more. The chain combines TRBV12-3 or TRBV12-4 with TRBJ2-7; D not resolved. V shed 3 bases and J shed 8 bases, with 26 bases lying between them. There are 17 residues in the CDR3. The CDR3 nucleotides are TGTGCCAGCAGTTTTTACATAGGCGGACGCCTCGTACAGAAGCAGTACTTC. It translates to CASSFYIGGRLVQKQYF.

This chain joins TRBV12-3 or TRBV12-4 and TRBJ1-3; possible D gene TRBD1, 5 bases. Trimming took 11 bases from V and 0 from J, leaving 14 bases between them. This CDR3 spans 14 amino acids. As DNA, the CDR3 is TGTGCCTCGGCGGGGCATTACTCTGGAAACACCATATATTTT. Protein sequence: CASAGHYSGNTIYF.

This clonotype appeared a few times. The rearrangement joins TRBV5-1 to TRBJ2-5; TRBD1 is a possible D gene (5 bases). From germline, CDR1 is SGHRS and CDR2 YFSETQ. V lost 0 bases and J 2 bases, leaving 11 bases between the germline ends. The CDR3 is 15 residues long. CDR3 sequence (DNA): TGCGCCAGCAGCTTGGGGGGCGCTTCGCAAGAGACCCAGTACTTC. Amino acids: CASSLGGASQETQYF.

This sequence joins TRBV4-1 and TRBJ1-1; D is unresolved. V gave up 3 bases and J gave up 1 base, with 12 bases separating them. CDR1 is MGHRA, CDR2 YSYEKL, per germline. The CDR3 is 15 amino acids. The chain's CDR3 is CASSQNNGRNTEAFF. The CDR3 coding sequence is TGCGCCAGCAGCCAGAACAACGGACGGAACACTGAAGCTTTCTTT.

This clonotype turned up a few times. This rearrangement joins TRBV13 to TRBJ2-2; 13 bases align to TRBD2. In germline, CDR1 is PRHDT, CDR2 FYEKMQ (reference sequence). The J segment lost 7 bases and the V segment lost 3 bases, leaving 8 bases of the junction unmatched. The CDR3 is 17 amino acids. CDR3: CASSLTSGRPWIGELFF. The CDR3 DNA is TGTGCCAGCAGCTTGACTAGCGGGAGGCCATGGATCGGGGAGCTGTTTTTT.

This clonotype was observed a handful of times. The CDR3 is CAWSVRFLPKHEKLFF. The CDR3, as DNA: TGTGCCTGGAGTGTACGATTCCTCCCCAAGCATGAAAAACTGTTTTTT. The V and J genes are TRBV30 and TRBJ1-4; D unclear. Trimming cost V 0 bases and J 6 bases, with 17 bases left between them. The CDR3 sequence is 16 residues long. Germline CDR1 GTSNPN, CDR2 SVGIG (reference sequence).

This clonotype showed up just a few times. The chain couples TRBV5-1 to TRBJ2-3; 7 nucleotides match TRBD1. With V trimmed by 7 bases and J by 3 bases, 8 bases remained unmatched. The CDR3 runs to 14 residues. Per germline, CDR1 SGHRS and CDR2 YFSETQ. DNA for the CDR3: TGCGCCAGCGGGACAGCCAGGTGGACAGATACGCAGTATTTT. Translated: CASGTARWTDTQYF.